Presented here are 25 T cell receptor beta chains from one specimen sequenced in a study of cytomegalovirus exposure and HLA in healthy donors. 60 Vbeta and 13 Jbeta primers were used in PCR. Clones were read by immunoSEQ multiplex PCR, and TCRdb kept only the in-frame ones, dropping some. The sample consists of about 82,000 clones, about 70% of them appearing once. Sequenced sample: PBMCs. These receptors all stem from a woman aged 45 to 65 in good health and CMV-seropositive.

The CDR3 protein is CASSLGSRVGETQYF. The CDR3 bases are TGTGCCAGCAGCTTGGGGAGCAGGGTAGGAGAGACCCAGTACTTC. This sequence joins TRBV5-4 and TRBJ2-5, with a possible D match to TRBD1 (5 bases). CDR1 and CDR2 from the germline V gene are SGHNT and YYREEE (reference sequence). The CDR3 sequence is 15 residues long. Trimming took off 0 bases at V and 4 bases at J, with 13 bases between the two ends.

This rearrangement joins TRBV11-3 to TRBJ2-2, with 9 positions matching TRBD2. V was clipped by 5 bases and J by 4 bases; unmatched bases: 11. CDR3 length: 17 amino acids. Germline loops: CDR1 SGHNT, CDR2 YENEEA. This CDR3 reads CASSLFSGSFGTGELFF. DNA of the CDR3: TGTGCCAGCAGCCTTTTTAGCGGGAGTTTCGGCACCGGGGAGCTGTTTTTT. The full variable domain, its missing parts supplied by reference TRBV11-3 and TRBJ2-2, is EAGVVQSPRYKIIEKKQPVAFWCNPISGHNTLYWYLQNLGQGPELLIRYENEEAVDDSQLPKDRFSAERLKGVDSTLKIQPAELGDSAVYLCASSLFSGSFGTGELFFGEGSRLTVL.

CDR3 sequence reads: CAWSWEYTGELFF. In DNA form, the CDR3 reads TGTGCCTGGTCTTGGGAGTACACCGGGGAGCTGTTTTTT. The chain uses TRBV30 and TRBJ2-2; D perhaps matches TRBD2 (5 bases). The CDR3 length is 13 residues. The germline CDR1 and CDR2 sequences are GTSNPN and SVGIG (reference sequence). With 5 bases removed from V and 3 bases from J, the gap between germline ends came to 10 bases.

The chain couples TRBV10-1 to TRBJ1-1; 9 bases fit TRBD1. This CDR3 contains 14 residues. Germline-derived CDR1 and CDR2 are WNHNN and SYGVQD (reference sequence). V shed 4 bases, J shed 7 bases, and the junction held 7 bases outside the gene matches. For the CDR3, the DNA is TGCGCCAGCAGTGCCGGGACAGGGATTGGTGAAGCTTTCTTT. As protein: CASSAGTGIGEAFF.

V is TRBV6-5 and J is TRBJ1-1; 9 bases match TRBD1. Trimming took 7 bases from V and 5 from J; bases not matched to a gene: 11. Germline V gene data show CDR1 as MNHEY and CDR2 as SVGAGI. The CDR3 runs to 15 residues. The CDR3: CASTGPGQGRTEAFF. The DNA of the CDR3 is TGTGCCAGCACCGGACCGGGACAGGGAAGAACTGAAGCTTTCTTT.

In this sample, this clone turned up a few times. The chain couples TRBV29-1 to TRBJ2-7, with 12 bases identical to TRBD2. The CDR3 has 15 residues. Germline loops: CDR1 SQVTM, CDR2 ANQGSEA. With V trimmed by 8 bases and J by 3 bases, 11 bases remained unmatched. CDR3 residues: CSYRLAGDPSYEQYF. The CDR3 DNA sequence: TGCAGCTACCGACTAGCGGGAGACCCTAGCTACGAGCAGTACTTC.

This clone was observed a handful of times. For the CDR3, the DNA is TGTGCCAGCAGTATGACTAGCGGGAGGAATGAGCAGTTCTTC. Its protein product is CASSMTSGRNEQFF. The chain carries TRBV9 and TRBJ2-1, with 13 bases matching TRBD2. The germline CDR1 and CDR2 sequences are SGDLS and YYNGEE. The V gene end was trimmed by 5 bases and the J gene end by 7 bases; junction bases not matched to a gene: 3. The CDR3 is 14 amino acids.

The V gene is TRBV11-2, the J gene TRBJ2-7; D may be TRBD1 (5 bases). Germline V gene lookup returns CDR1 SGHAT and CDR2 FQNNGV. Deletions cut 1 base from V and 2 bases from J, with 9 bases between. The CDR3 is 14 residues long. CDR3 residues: CASSLGQLPYEQYF. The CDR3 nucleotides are TGTGCCAGCAGCTTAGGACAGCTGCCCTACGAGCAGTACTTC.

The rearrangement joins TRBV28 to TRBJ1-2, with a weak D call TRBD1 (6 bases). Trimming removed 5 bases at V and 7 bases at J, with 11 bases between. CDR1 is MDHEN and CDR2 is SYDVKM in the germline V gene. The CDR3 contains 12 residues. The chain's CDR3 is CASSPWTAGYTF. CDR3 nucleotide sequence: TGTGCCAGCAGTCCATGGACAGCTGGCTACACCTTC.

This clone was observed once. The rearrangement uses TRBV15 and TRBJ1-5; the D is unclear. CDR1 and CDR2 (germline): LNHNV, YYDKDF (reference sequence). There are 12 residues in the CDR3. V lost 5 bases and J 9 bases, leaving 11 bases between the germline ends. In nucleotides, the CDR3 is TGTGCCACCAGCTGGGAGGTGGGGCCCCAGCATTTT. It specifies CATSWEVGPQHF.

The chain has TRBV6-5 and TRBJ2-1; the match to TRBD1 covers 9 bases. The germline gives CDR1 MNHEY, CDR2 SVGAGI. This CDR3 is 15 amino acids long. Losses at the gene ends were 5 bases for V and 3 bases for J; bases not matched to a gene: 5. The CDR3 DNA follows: TGTGCCAGCAGTCCCGGGACAGGGTACTACAATGAGCAGTTCTTC. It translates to CASSPGTGYYNEQFF.

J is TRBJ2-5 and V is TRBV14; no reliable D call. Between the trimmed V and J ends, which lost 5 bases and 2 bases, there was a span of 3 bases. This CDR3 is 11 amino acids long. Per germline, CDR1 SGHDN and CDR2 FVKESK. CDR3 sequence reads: CASSSQETQYF. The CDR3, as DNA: TGTGCCAGCAGCTCGCAAGAGACCCAGTACTTC.

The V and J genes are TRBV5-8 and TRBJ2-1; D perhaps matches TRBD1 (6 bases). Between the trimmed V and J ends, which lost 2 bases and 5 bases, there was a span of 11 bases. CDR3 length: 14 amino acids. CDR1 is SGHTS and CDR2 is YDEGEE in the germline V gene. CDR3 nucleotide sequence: TGTGCCAGCAGCTTTAACAGGGAAAACAATGAGCAGTTCTTC. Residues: CASSFNRENNEQFF. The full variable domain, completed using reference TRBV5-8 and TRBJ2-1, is EAGVTQSPTHLIKTRGQQATLRCSPISGHTSVYWYQQALGLGLQFLLWYDEGEERNRGNFPPRFSGRQFPNYSSELNVNALELEDSALYLCASSFNRENNEQFFGPGTRLTVL.

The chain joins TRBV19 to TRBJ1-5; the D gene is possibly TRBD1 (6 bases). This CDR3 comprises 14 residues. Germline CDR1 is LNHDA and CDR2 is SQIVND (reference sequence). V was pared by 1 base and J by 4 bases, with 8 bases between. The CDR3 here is CASSIGQDNQPQHF. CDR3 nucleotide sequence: TGTGCCAGTAGTATAGGACAGGATAATCAGCCCCAGCATTTT.

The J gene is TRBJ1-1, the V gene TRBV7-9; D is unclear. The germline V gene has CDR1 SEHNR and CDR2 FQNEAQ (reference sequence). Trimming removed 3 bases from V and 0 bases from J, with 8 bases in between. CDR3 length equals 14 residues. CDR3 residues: CASSLRSLNTEAFF. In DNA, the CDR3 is TGTGCCAGCAGCTTGAGGAGCTTGAACACTGAAGCTTTCTTT.

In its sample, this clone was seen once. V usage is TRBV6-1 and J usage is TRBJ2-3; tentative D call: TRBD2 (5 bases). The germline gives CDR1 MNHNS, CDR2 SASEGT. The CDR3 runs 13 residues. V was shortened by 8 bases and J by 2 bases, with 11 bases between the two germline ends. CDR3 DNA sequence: TGTGCCAGCCCCGGCGGGTACACAGATACGCAGTATTTT. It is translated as CASPGGYTDTQYF.

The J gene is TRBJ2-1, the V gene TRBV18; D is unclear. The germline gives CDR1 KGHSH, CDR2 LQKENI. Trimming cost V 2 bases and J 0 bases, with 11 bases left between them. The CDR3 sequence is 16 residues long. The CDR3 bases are TGTGCCAGCTCACCATCGAAAGCCGGCTCCTACAATGAGCAGTTCTTC. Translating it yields CASSPSKAGSYNEQFF.

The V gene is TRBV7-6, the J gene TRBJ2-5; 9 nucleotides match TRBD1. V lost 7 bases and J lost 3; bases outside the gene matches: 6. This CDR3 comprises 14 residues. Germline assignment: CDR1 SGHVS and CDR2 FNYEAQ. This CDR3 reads CASTAGTGKETQYF. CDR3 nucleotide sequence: TGTGCCAGCACCGCCGGGACAGGGAAAGAGACCCAGTACTTC.

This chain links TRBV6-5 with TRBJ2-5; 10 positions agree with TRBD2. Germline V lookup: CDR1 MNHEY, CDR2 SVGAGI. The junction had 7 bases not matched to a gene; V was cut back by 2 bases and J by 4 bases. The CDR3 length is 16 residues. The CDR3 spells CASSYLLAGPRETQYF. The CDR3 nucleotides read TGTGCCAGCAGTTACCTACTAGCGGGGCCGAGAGAGACCCAGTACTTC.

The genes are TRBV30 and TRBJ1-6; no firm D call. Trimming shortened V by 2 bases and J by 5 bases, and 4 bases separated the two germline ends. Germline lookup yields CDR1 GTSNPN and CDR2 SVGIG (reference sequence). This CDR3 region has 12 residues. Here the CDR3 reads CAWSINNSPLHF. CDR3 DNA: TGTGCCTGGAGTATTAATAATTCACCCCTCCACTTT.

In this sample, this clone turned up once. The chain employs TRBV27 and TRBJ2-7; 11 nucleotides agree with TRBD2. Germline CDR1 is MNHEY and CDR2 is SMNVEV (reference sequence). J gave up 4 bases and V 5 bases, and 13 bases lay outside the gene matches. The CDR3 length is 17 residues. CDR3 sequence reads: CASSQLTATSGIYEQYF. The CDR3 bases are TGTGCCAGCAGTCAACTAACCGCGACTAGCGGGATATACGAGCAGTACTTC.

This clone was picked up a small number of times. In DNA, the CDR3 is TGCAGCGTTGTACCCGGGACTACCCTGACCTACAATGAGCAGTTCTTC. It specifies CSVVPGTTLTYNEQFF. The chain is built from TRBV29-1 and TRBJ2-1, with 7 bases identical to TRBD2. Trimming cost V 4 bases and J 2 bases; bases outside gene matches: 11. The germline V gene encodes CDR1 SQVTM and CDR2 ANQGSEA. The CDR3 totals 16 residues.

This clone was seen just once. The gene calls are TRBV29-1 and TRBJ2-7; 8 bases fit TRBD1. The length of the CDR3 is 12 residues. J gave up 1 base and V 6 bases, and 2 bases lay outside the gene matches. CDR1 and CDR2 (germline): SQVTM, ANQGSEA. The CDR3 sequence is CSVGQGSYEQYF. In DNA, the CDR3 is TGCAGCGTCGGACAGGGTTCCTACGAGCAGTACTTC.

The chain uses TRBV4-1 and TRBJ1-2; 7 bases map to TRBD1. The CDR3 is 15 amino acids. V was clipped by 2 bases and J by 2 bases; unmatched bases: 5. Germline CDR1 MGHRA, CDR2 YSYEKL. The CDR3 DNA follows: TGCGCCAGCAGCCAACTCCCGGGACAGAACTATGGCTACACCTTC. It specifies CASSQLPGQNYGYTF.

The CDR3 nucleotides read TGTGCCAGCATCAGGACAGAGAACACTGAAGCTTTCTTT. This encodes CASIRTENTEAFF. The gene calls are TRBV2 and TRBJ1-1, with a weak D call TRBD1 (6 bases). Germline lookup yields CDR1 SNHLY and CDR2 FYNNEI. The CDR3 totals 13 residues. V lost 7 bases and J lost 1, with 10 bases in between.